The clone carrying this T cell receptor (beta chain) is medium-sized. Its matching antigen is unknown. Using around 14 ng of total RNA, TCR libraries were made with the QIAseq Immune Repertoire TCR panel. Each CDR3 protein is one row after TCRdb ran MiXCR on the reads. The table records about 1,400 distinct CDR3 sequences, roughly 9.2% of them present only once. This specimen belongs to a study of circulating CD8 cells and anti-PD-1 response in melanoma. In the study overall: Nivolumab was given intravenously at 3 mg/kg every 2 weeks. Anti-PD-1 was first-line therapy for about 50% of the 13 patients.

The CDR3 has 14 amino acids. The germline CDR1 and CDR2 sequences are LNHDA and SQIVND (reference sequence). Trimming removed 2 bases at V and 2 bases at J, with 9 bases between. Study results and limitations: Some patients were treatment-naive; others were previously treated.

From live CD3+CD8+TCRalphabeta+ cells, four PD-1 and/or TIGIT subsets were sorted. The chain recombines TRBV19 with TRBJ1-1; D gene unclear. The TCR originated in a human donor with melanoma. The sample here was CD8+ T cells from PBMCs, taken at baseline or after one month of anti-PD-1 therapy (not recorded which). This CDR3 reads CASSIKAGNTEAFF. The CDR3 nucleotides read TGTGCCAGTAGTATAAAGGCAGGTAACACTGAAGCTTTCTTT.